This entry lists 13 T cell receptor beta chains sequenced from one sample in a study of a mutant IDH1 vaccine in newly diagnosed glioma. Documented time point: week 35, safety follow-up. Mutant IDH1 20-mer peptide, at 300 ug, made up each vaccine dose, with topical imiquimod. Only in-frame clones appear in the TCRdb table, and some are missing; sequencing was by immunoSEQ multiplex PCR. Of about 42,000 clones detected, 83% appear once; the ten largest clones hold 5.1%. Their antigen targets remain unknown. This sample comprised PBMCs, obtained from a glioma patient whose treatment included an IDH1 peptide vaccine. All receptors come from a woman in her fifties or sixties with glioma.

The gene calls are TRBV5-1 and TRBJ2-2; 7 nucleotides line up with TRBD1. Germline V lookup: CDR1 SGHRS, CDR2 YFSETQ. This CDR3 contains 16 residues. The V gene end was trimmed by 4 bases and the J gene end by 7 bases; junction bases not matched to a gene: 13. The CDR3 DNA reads TGCGCCAGCAGCCCCGGGACAGACACTATTCTCGGGGAGCTGTTTTTT. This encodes CASSPGTDTILGELFF.

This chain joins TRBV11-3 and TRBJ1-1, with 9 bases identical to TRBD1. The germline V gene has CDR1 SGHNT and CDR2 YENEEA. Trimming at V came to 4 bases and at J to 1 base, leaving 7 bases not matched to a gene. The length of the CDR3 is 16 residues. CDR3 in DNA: TGTGCCAGCAGCTCCCGGACAGGGGCCTCGAACACTGAAGCTTTCTTT. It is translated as CASSSRTGASNTEAFF.

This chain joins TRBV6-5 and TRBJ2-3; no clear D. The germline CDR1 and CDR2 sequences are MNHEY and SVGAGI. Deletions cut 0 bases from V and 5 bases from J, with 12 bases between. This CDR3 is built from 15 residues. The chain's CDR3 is CASSYSAPPGDTQYF. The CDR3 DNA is TGTGCCAGCAGTTACTCGGCCCCCCCGGGAGATACGCAGTATTTT.

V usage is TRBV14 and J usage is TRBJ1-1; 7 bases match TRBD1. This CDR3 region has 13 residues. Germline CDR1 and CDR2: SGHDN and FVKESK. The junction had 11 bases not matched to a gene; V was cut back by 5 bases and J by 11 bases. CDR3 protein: CASSSGTVVGAFF. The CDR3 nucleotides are TGTGCCAGCAGCTCCGGGACAGTGGTTGGGGCTTTCTTT.

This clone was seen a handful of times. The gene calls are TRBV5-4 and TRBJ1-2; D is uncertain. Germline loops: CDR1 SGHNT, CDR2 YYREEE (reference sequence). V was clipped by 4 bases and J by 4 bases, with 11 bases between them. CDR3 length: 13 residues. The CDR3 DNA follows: TGTGCCAGCAGCCAAGAGAAGCTCTATGGCTACACCTTC. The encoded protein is CASSQEKLYGYTF.

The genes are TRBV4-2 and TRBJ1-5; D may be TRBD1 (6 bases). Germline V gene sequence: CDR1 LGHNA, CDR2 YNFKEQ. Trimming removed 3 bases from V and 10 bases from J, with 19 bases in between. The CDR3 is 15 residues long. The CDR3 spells CASSHYGDIKDPQHF. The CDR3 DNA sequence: TGTGCCAGCAGCCACTATGGGGACATAAAAGACCCCCAGCATTTT.

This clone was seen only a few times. In nucleotides, the CDR3 is TGCGCCAGCAGCCCTGGGACAGGGGATCAGCCCCAGCATTTT. This encodes CASSPGTGDQPQHF. V gene TRBV5-1 combines with J gene TRBJ1-5; 10 nucleotides align to TRBD1. V trimming: 4 bases; J trimming: 5 bases; junction bases outside the gene matches: 3. The CDR3 totals 14 residues. Per germline, CDR1 SGHRS and CDR2 YFSETQ. The whole variable domain, remainder taken from reference TRBV5-1 and TRBJ1-5, is KAGVTQTPRYLIKTRGQQVTLSCSPISGHRSVSWYQQTPGQGLQFLFEYFSETQRNKGNFPGRFSGRQFSNSRSEMNVSTLELGDSALYLCASSPGTGDQPQHFGDGTRLSIL.

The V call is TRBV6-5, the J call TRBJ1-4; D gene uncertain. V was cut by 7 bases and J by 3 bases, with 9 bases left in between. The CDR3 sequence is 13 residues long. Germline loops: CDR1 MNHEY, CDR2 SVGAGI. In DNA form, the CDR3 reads TGTGCCAGCAAGGAGGACTCTAATGAAAAACTGTTTTTT. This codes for CASKEDSNEKLFF.

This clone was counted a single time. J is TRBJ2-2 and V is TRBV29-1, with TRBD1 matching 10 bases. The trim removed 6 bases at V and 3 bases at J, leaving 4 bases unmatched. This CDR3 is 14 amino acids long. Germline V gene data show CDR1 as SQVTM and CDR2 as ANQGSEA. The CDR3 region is CSVRDRGYTGELFF. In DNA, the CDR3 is TGCAGCGTGCGGGACAGGGGATACACCGGGGAGCTGTTTTTT.

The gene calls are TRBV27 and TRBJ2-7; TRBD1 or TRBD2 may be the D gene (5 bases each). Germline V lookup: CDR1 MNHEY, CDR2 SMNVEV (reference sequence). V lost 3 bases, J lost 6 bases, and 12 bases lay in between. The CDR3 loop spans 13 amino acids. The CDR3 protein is CASSFFGDGEQYF. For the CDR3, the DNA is TGTGCCAGCAGTTTTTTCGGGGACGGCGAGCAGTACTTC.

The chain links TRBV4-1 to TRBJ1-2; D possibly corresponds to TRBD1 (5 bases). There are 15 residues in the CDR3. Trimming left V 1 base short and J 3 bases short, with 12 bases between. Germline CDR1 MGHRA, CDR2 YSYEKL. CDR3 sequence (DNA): TGCGCCAGCAGCCAAGTTTCCAGGGCCGACTATGGCTACACCTTC. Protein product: CASSQVSRADYGYTF.

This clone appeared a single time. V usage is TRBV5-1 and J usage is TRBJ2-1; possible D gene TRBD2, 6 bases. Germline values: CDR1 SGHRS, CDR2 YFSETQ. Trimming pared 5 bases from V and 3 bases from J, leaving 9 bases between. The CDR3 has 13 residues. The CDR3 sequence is CASSGGIYNEQFF. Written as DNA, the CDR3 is TGCGCCAGCAGTGGAGGGATCTACAATGAGCAGTTCTTC.

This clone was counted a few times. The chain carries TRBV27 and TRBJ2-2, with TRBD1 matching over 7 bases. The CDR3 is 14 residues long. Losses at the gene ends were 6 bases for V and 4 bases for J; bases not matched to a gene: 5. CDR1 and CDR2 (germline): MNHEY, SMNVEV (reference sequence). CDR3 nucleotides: TGTGCCAGCAGGATCGACAGGGTCACCGGGGAGCTGTTTTTT. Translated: CASRIDRVTGELFF.